A single sample gave rise to the 5 T cell receptor beta chains below, sequenced in a study of blood T cell repertoires in COVID-19. Sequenced by immunoSEQ multiplex PCR; TCRdb stores in-frame clones only, minus some. There are approximately 150,000 clones in the sample; roughly 81% occur only once, and around 3.7% lies in the top ten. Sequenced input: PBMCs or T cells enriched from blood (not recorded which). The receptors were gathered from a woman aged 45-65 years with acute COVID-19.

V is TRBV7-2 and J is TRBJ2-6; 12 nucleotides agree with TRBD2. J was trimmed by 2 bases and V by 11 bases; bases with no gene match: 10. Germline assignment: CDR1 SGHTA and CDR2 FQGNSA. The CDR3 sequence is 17 residues long. CDR3 coding DNA: TGTGCCGGTAGGGCTAGCGGGAGGGAGGCTGGGGCCAACGTCCTGACTTTC. Translation gives CAGRASGREAGANVLTF. Based on the CDR3 plus reference TRBV7-2 and TRBJ2-6, the full variable domain is GAGVSQSPSNKVTEKGKDVELRCDPISGHTALYWYRQSLGQGLEFLIYFQGNSAPDKSGLPSDRFSAERTGGSVSTLTIQRTQQEDSAVYLCAGRASGREAGANVLTFGAGSRLTVL.

The rearrangement joins TRBV5-5 to TRBJ2-1; weak D call: TRBD2 (5 bases). The germline gives CDR1 SGHKS, CDR2 YYEKEE (reference sequence). The CDR3 length is 14 residues. V lost 2 bases, J lost 2 bases, and 8 bases lay in between. CDR3 DNA sequence: TGTGCCAGCAGCTTTTCACTAGCCTACAATGAGCAGTTCTTC. Its translation: CASSFSLAYNEQFF. Looking up the rest from reference TRBV5-5 and TRBJ2-1 gives the full variable domain: DAGVTQSPTHLIKTRGQQVTLRCSPISGHKSVSWYQQVLGQGPQFIFQYYEKEERGRGNFPDRFSARQFPNYSSELNVNALLLGDSALYLCASSFSLAYNEQFFGPGTRLTVL.

The rearrangement links TRBV5-6 to TRBJ1-6; TRBD1 aligns across 10 bases. The CDR3 runs 18 residues. The V gene end was trimmed by 3 bases and the J gene end by 0 bases; junction bases not matched to a gene: 6. Germline V gene data show CDR1 as SGHDT and CDR2 as YYEEEE. CDR3 in amino acids: CASSWDRGPSSYNSPLHF. Written as DNA, the CDR3 is TGTGCCAGCAGCTGGGACAGGGGTCCGAGCTCCTATAATTCACCCCTCCACTTT. Full variable domain (remainder filled in from reference TRBV5-6 and TRBJ1-6): DAGVTQSPTHLIKTRGQQVTLRCSPKSGHDTVSWYQQALGQGPQFIFQYYEEEERQRGNFPDRFSGHQFPNYSSELNVNALLLGDSALYLCASSWDRGPSSYNSPLHFGNGTRLTVT.

J is TRBJ2-1 and V is TRBV11-3, with TRBD2 matching 12 bases. Germline V gene data show CDR1 as SGHNT and CDR2 as YENEEA. V shed 2 bases and J 4 bases; nucleotides not matched to a gene: 3. The CDR3 loop spans 16 amino acids. This CDR3 is CASSLRTSGVYNEQFF. The CDR3 nucleotides are TGTGCCAGCAGCTTACGGACTAGCGGGGTATACAATGAGCAGTTCTTC.

The chain couples TRBV2 to TRBJ1-2; D unresolved. Germline assignment: CDR1 SNHLY and CDR2 FYNNEI. The V and J ends lost 2 bases and 2 bases respectively, with 6 bases between them. The CDR3 covers 13 residues. This CDR3 reads CASSERGNYGYTF. CDR3 nucleotide sequence: TGTGCCAGCAGTGAACGAGGAAACTATGGCTACACCTTC.